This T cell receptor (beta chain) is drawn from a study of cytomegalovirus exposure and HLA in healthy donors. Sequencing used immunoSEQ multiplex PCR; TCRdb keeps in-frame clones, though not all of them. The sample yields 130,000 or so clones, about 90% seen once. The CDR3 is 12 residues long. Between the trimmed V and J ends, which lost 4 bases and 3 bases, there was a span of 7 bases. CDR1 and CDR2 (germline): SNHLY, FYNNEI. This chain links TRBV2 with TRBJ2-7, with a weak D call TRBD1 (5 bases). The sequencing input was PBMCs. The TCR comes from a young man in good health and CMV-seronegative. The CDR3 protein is CASSGGSYEQYF. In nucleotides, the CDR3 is TGTGCCAGCAGTGGGGGCAGCTACGAGCAGTACTTC. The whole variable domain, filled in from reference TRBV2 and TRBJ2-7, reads EPEVTQTPSHQVTQMGQEVILRCVPISNHLYFYWYRQILGQKVEFLVSFYNNEISEKSEIFDDQFSVERPDGSNFTLKIRSTKLEDSAMYFCASSGGSYEQYFGPGTRLTVT.